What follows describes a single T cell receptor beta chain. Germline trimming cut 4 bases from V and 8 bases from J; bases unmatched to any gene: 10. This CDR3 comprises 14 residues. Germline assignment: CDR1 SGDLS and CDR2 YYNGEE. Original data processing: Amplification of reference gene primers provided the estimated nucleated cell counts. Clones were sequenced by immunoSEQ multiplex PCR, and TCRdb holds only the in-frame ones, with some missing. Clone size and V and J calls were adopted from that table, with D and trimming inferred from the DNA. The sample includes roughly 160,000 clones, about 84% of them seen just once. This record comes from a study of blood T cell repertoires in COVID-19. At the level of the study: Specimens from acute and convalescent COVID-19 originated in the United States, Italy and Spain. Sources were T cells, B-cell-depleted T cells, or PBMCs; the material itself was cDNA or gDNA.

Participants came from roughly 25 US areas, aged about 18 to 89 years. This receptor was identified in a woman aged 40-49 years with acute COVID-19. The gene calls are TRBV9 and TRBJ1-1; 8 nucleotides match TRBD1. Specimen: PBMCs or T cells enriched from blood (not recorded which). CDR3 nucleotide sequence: TGTGCCAGCAGCCCTCAGCCCGGGACAGGAGAAGCTTTCTTT. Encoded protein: CASSPQPGTGEAFF.